These T cell receptor beta chains were read from a single sample in a study of shared clonotypes between healthy human individuals. Assay used: immunoSEQ multiplex PCR; TCRdb lists only in-frame clones, some missing. The table lists 2.3 million or so clones, 85% to 95% of them singletons, with under 0.45% in the top ten. The sample comprised naive CD4+ T cells from PBMCs. These receptors were taken from a man aged 18 to 35 in good health. Some clones in this sample may be carry-over from other donors' samples. Each CDR3 is given with its conserved first and last residue. A D gene is named only where the DNA matches it firmly. Clone sizes are given selectively: once, few, many, or a class where the clone is expanded.

j_call: TRBJ1-5
d_call: -
clone_size: -
v_call: TRBV28
cdr3_aa: CASSPGGQPQHF
cdr3_nt: TGTGCCAGCAGTCCCGGCGGACAGCCCCAGCATTTT

j_call: TRBJ2-1
d_call: -
clone_size: -
v_call: TRBV25-1
cdr3_aa: CASTPLGVRYNEQFF
cdr3_nt: TGTGCCAGCACGCCTCTAGGGGTTAGATACAATGAGCAGTTCTTC

j_call: TRBJ1-1
d_call: -
clone_size: -
v_call: TRBV7-2
cdr3_aa: CASSFSPNTEAFF
cdr3_nt: TGTGCCAGCAGCTTTTCACCAAACACTGAAGCTTTCTTT

j_call: TRBJ2-1
d_call: -
clone_size: -
v_call: TRBV7-3
cdr3_aa: CASSSTGTHNEQFF
cdr3_nt: TGTGCCAGCAGCTCAACGGGCACCCACAATGAGCAGTTCTTC

j_call: TRBJ2-5
d_call: -
clone_size: -
v_call: TRBV10-3
cdr3_aa: CATKFGEETQYF
cdr3_nt: TGTGCCACCAAATTCGGGGAAGAGACCCAGTACTTC

j_call: TRBJ2-5
d_call: -
clone_size: -
v_call: TRBV7-2
cdr3_aa: CASSRDSGGETQYF
cdr3_nt: TGTGCCAGCAGCCGAGACTCTGGGGGCGAGACCCAGTACTTC

j_call: TRBJ1-1
d_call: -
clone_size: -
v_call: TRBV6-5
cdr3_aa: CASSRDRRNTEAFF
cdr3_nt: TGTGCCAGCAGCCGCGACAGGAGAAACACTGAAGCTTTCTTT

j_call: TRBJ2-2
d_call: TRBD2
clone_size: once
v_call: TRBV10-3
cdr3_aa: CAISESSGRAKTGELFF
cdr3_nt: TGTGCCATCAGTGAGAGTAGCGGGAGGGCGAAAACCGGGGAGCTGTTTTTT

j_call: TRBJ2-2
d_call: TRBD2
clone_size: -
v_call: TRBV30
cdr3_aa: CAWSTGLAGLTGELFF
cdr3_nt: TGTGCCTGGAGTACGGGACTAGCGGGGCTCACCGGGGAGCTGTTTTTT

j_call: TRBJ2-4
d_call: -
clone_size: -
v_call: TRBV5-1
cdr3_aa: CASSTGPAAKNIQYF
cdr3_nt: TGCGCCAGCAGCACAGGACCTGCGGCCAAAAACATTCAGTACTTC

j_call: TRBJ2-4
d_call: -
clone_size: -
v_call: TRBV5-1
cdr3_aa: CASRGEIDIQYF
cdr3_nt: TGCGCCAGCCGAGGGGAAATTGACATTCAGTACTTC

j_call: TRBJ2-7
d_call: TRBD2
clone_size: -
v_call: TRBV5-8
cdr3_aa: CASSLGLAGGVSYEQYF
cdr3_nt: TGTGCCAGCAGCCTCGGACTAGCGGGAGGAGTTTCCTACGAGCAGTACTTC

j_call: TRBJ2-3
d_call: TRBD2
clone_size: -
v_call: TRBV5-1
cdr3_aa: CASSLGASGTSTDTQYF
cdr3_nt: TGCGCCAGCAGCTTGGGGGCTAGCGGGACCTCCACAGATACGCAGTATTTT

j_call: TRBJ1-2
d_call: -
clone_size: -
v_call: TRBV2
cdr3_aa: CASSEAYANYGYTF
cdr3_nt: TGTGCCAGCAGTGAGGCCTATGCTAACTATGGCTACACCTTC

j_call: TRBJ1-2
d_call: -
clone_size: -
v_call: TRBV7-8
cdr3_aa: CASSSRGAGPNGYTF
cdr3_nt: TGTGCCAGCAGCTCCCGGGGCGCGGGGCCGAATGGCTACACCTTC

j_call: TRBJ1-3
d_call: TRBD1
clone_size: once
v_call: TRBV5-1
cdr3_aa: CASSTGQGQNTIYF
cdr3_nt: TGCGCCAGCAGCACCGGACAGGGCCAAAACACCATATATTTT

j_call: TRBJ1-2
d_call: -
clone_size: -
v_call: TRBV5-1
cdr3_aa: CASSLQEWQGVYGYTF
cdr3_nt: TGCGCCAGCAGCTTGCAGGAGTGGCAGGGAGTCTATGGCTACACCTTC

j_call: TRBJ2-7
d_call: -
clone_size: -
v_call: TRBV6-5
cdr3_aa: CASSYRRDWGPYEQYF
cdr3_nt: TGTGCCAGCAGTTACCGCCGGGACTGGGGACCCTACGAGCAGTACTTC

j_call: TRBJ1-5
d_call: -
clone_size: -
v_call: TRBV28
cdr3_aa: CASRDFAGQPQHF
cdr3_nt: TGTGCCAGCAGGGACTTCGCCGGTCAGCCCCAGCATTTT

j_call: TRBJ1-1
d_call: -
clone_size: few
v_call: TRBV5-1
cdr3_aa: CASSPSAWGTEAFF
cdr3_nt: TGCGCCAGCAGCCCCTCCGCATGGGGCACTGAAGCTTTCTTT

j_call: TRBJ1-4
d_call: -
clone_size: -
v_call: TRBV5-1
cdr3_aa: CASSLDRNEKLFF
cdr3_nt: TGCGCCAGCAGCTTGGACAGGAATGAAAAACTGTTTTTT

j_call: TRBJ2-7
d_call: -
clone_size: -
v_call: TRBV28
cdr3_aa: CASGRKRGEQYF
cdr3_nt: TGTGCCAGCGGTAGGAAAAGAGGCGAGCAGTACTTC

j_call: TRBJ1-2
d_call: TRBD1
clone_size: -
v_call: TRBV28
cdr3_aa: CASREGQGEGYTF
cdr3_nt: TGTGCCAGCAGGGAGGGACAGGGGGAAGGCTACACCTTC

j_call: TRBJ1-2
d_call: -
clone_size: -
v_call: TRBV2
cdr3_aa: CASSVAGVYGYTF
cdr3_nt: TGTGCCAGCAGTGTTGCCGGGGTCTACGGCTACACCTTC

j_call: TRBJ2-7
d_call: -
clone_size: -
v_call: TRBV20-1
cdr3_aa: CSASWGDEQYF
cdr3_nt: TGCAGTGCTAGTTGGGGAGACGAGCAGTACTTC

j_call: TRBJ2-7
d_call: TRBD1
clone_size: -
v_call: TRBV28
cdr3_aa: CASSLQGAMYEQYF
cdr3_nt: TGTGCCAGCAGTCTACAGGGGGCCATGTACGAGCAGTACTTC

j_call: TRBJ1-2
d_call: -
clone_size: once
v_call: TRBV7-9
cdr3_aa: CASSRTTYYGYTF
cdr3_nt: TGTGCCAGCAGCAGAACAACGTACTATGGCTACACCTTC

j_call: TRBJ1-1
d_call: TRBD1
clone_size: -
v_call: TRBV5-1
cdr3_aa: CASMDQGDTEAFF
cdr3_nt: TGCGCCAGTATGGACCAGGGGGACACTGAAGCTTTCTTT

j_call: TRBJ2-2
d_call: -
clone_size: -
v_call: TRBV7-3
cdr3_aa: CASSFSTGELFF
cdr3_nt: TGTGCCAGCAGCTTTTCGACCGGGGAGCTGTTTTTT

j_call: TRBJ1-5
d_call: -
clone_size: -
v_call: TRBV19
cdr3_aa: CASSKNRGTGQPQHF
cdr3_nt: TGTGCCAGTAGTAAGAACCGCGGGACTGGGCAGCCCCAGCATTTT

j_call: TRBJ2-7
d_call: -
clone_size: once
v_call: TRBV5-4
cdr3_aa: CASSLQGLGSYEQYF
cdr3_nt: TGTGCCAGCAGCTTGCAGGGGTTAGGGTCCTACGAGCAGTACTTC

j_call: TRBJ2-1
d_call: TRBD1
clone_size: -
v_call: TRBV5-5
cdr3_aa: CASSLPGQRINEQFF
cdr3_nt: TGTGCCAGCAGCCTTCCGGGACAGCGAATCAATGAGCAGTTCTTC

j_call: TRBJ2-7
d_call: -
clone_size: -
v_call: TRBV5-1
cdr3_aa: CASSLSGVVYEQYF
cdr3_nt: TGCGCCAGCAGCTTGTCAGGGGTCGTCTACGAGCAGTACTTC

j_call: TRBJ1-5
d_call: -
clone_size: few
v_call: TRBV2
cdr3_aa: CASRRAGLQPQHF
cdr3_nt: TGTGCCAGCAGAAGGGCAGGGCTTCAGCCCCAGCATTTT

j_call: TRBJ2-7
d_call: -
clone_size: -
v_call: TRBV28
cdr3_aa: CASSLIGSQSEEQYF
cdr3_nt: TGTGCCAGCAGTTTAATCGGGTCCCAGTCGGAGGAGCAGTACTTC

j_call: TRBJ1-1
d_call: -
clone_size: -
v_call: TRBV19
cdr3_aa: CASSITGSGGNKAFF
cdr3_nt: TGTGCCAGTAGTATTACCGGGTCGGGGGGCAACAAAGCTTTCTTT

j_call: TRBJ1-3
d_call: -
clone_size: -
v_call: TRBV4-1
cdr3_aa: CASSQERGGASGNTIYF
cdr3_nt: TGCGCCAGCAGCCAAGAACGGGGGGGAGCCTCTGGAAACACCATATATTTT

j_call: TRBJ2-5
d_call: -
clone_size: -
v_call: TRBV7-9
cdr3_aa: CASSFGQLETQYF
cdr3_nt: TGTGCCAGCAGCTTTGGACAGTTAGAGACCCAGTACTTC

j_call: TRBJ2-1
d_call: TRBD1
clone_size: -
v_call: TRBV29-1
cdr3_aa: CSVGQGAINEQFF
cdr3_nt: TGCAGCGTTGGACAGGGGGCAATCAATGAGCAGTTCTTC

j_call: TRBJ1-4
d_call: TRBD1
clone_size: -
v_call: TRBV4-3
cdr3_aa: CASSPKMVGAGGEKLFF
cdr3_nt: TGCGCCAGCAGCCCCAAGATGGTCGGAGCAGGGGGTGAAAAACTGTTTTTT

j_call: TRBJ1-4
d_call: -
clone_size: -
v_call: TRBV28
cdr3_aa: CASSPEGATNEKLFF
cdr3_nt: TGTGCCAGCAGCCCTGAGGGAGCAACTAATGAAAAACTGTTTTTT

j_call: TRBJ2-3
d_call: -
clone_size: -
v_call: TRBV5-8
cdr3_aa: CASSPSIYMWYF
cdr3_nt: TGTGCCAGCAGCCCTAGCATTTACATGTGGTATTTT

j_call: TRBJ2-7
d_call: TRBD2
clone_size: -
v_call: TRBV5-4
cdr3_aa: CASSLLAGDSEQYF
cdr3_nt: TGTGCCAGCAGCTTGCTAGCGGGAGACAGCGAGCAGTACTTC

j_call: TRBJ1-4
d_call: -
clone_size: -
v_call: TRBV18
cdr3_aa: CASSPSTSYQFF
cdr3_nt: TGTGCCAGCTCACCAAGTACATCTTACCAGTTTTTT

j_call: TRBJ1-5
d_call: TRBD1
clone_size: -
v_call: TRBV4-2
cdr3_aa: CASSHRDDREGQPQHF
cdr3_nt: TGTGCCAGCAGCCACCGAGATGACAGGGAAGGGCAGCCCCAGCATTTT

j_call: TRBJ1-2
d_call: -
clone_size: once
v_call: TRBV19
cdr3_aa: CASSTGVEGRVGYTF
cdr3_nt: TGTGCCAGTAGTACGGGCGTGGAGGGGAGAGTCGGCTACACCTTC

j_call: TRBJ2-7
d_call: -
clone_size: -
v_call: TRBV7-2
cdr3_aa: CASSLQGYEQYF
cdr3_nt: TGTGCCAGCAGCCTCCAGGGGTACGAGCAGTACTTC

j_call: TRBJ2-7
d_call: -
clone_size: -
v_call: TRBV5-1
cdr3_aa: CASSLGGMYEQYF
cdr3_nt: TGCGCCAGCAGCCTAGGGGGGATGTACGAGCAGTACTTC

j_call: TRBJ1-2
d_call: TRBD1
clone_size: -
v_call: TRBV5-1
cdr3_aa: CASSSVQGAGYGYTF
cdr3_nt: TGCGCCAGCAGCTCCGTACAGGGGGCAGGCTATGGCTACACCTTC

j_call: TRBJ1-5
d_call: -
clone_size: few
v_call: TRBV28
cdr3_aa: CASRRANQPQHF
cdr3_nt: TGTGCCAGCAGAAGGGCGAATCAGCCCCAGCATTTT

j_call: TRBJ2-5
d_call: -
clone_size: -
v_call: TRBV7-2
cdr3_aa: CASSLGLPSPRGETQYF
cdr3_nt: TGTGCCAGCAGCTTAGGTCTCCCCAGCCCCCGGGGAGAGACCCAGTACTTC

j_call: TRBJ2-5
d_call: -
clone_size: -
v_call: TRBV29-1
cdr3_aa: CSSGGGSGKETQYF
cdr3_nt: TGCAGCTCAGGGGGCGGGAGTGGAAAAGAGACCCAGTACTTC

j_call: TRBJ1-1
d_call: TRBD1
clone_size: -
v_call: TRBV28
cdr3_aa: CASSPNRGLMNTEAFF
cdr3_nt: TGTGCCAGCAGTCCTAACAGGGGCCTCATGAACACTGAAGCTTTCTTT

j_call: TRBJ2-1
d_call: -
clone_size: -
v_call: TRBV28
cdr3_aa: CASSQPIWNNEQFF
cdr3_nt: TGTGCCAGCAGTCAACCTATATGGAACAATGAGCAGTTCTTC

j_call: TRBJ1-6
d_call: -
clone_size: once
v_call: TRBV4-1
cdr3_aa: CASSQAQGWSSPLHF
cdr3_nt: TGCGCCAGCAGCCAAGCTCAGGGATGGAGTTCACCCCTCCACTTT

j_call: TRBJ1-1
d_call: -
clone_size: -
v_call: TRBV28
cdr3_aa: CASSTPGQANTEAFF
cdr3_nt: TGTGCCAGCAGCACTCCGGGACAAGCTAACACTGAAGCTTTCTTT

j_call: TRBJ2-7
d_call: -
clone_size: -
v_call: TRBV28
cdr3_aa: CASRDSRTYEQYF
cdr3_nt: TGTGCCAGCAGGGACAGTAGAACCTACGAGCAGTACTTC